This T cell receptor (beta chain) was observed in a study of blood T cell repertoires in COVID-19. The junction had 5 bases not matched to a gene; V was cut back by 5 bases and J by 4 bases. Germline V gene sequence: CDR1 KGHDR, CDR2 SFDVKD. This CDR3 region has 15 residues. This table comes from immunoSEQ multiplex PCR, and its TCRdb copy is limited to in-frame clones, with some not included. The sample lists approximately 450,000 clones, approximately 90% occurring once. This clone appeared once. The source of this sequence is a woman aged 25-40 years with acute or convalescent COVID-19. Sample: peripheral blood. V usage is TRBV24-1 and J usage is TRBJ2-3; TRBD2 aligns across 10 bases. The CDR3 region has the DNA TGTGCCACCAGTGTTCAGCGGGGGGGCGCAGATACGCAGTATTTT. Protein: CATSVQRGGADTQYF.